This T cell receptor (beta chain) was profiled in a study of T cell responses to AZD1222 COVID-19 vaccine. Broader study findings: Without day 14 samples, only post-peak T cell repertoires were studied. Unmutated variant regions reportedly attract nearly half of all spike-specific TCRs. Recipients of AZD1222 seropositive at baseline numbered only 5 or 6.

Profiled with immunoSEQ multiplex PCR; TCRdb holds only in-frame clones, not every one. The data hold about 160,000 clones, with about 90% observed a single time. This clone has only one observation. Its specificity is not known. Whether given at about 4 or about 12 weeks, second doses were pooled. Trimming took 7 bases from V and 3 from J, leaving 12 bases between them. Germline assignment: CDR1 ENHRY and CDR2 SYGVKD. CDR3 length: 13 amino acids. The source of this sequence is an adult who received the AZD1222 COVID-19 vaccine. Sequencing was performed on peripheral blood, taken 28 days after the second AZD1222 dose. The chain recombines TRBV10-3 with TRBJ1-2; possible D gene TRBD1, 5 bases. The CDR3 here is CAITGTSDYGYTF. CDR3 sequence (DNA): TGTGCCATCACCGGGACCTCGGACTATGGCTACACCTTC.